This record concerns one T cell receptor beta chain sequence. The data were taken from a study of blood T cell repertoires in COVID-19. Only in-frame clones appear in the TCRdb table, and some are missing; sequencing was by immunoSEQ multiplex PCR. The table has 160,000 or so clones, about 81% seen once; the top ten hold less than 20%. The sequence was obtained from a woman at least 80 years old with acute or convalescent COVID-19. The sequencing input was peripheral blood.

The CDR3: CASSKEGSSNEKLFF. The CDR3 region has the DNA TGTGCCAGCAGCAAGGAGGGGTCGTCTAATGAAAAACTGTTTTTT. This chain uses TRBV7-2 with TRBJ1-4, with D possibly TRBD1 on 5 matching bases. Trimming left V 5 bases short and J 3 bases short, with 13 bases between. Germline V gene data show CDR1 as SGHTA and CDR2 as FQGNSA. CDR3 length: 15 residues.